A selection of T cell receptor beta chains follows, all from one sample in a study of control samples from healthy donors and cancer patients. This table comes from immunoSEQ multiplex PCR, and its TCRdb copy is limited to in-frame clones, with some not included. This sample has tens of thousands of clones, with roughly 84% found just once. The specimen was PBMCs. The receptors were gathered from a woman between 45 and 65 years old with lung cancer. Both conserved end residues are part of each CDR3. Each record gives: D gene, clone size, J gene, V gene, CDR3 DNA, CDR3 protein. D genes are given only for firm matches. The size field is filled for only some rows; it gives once, few, many or a size class.

D: TRBD2; size: -; J: TRBJ2-5; V: TRBV19; DNA: TGTGCCAGTAGTGCCCGACTAGCGGGCTCTAAGGTGGAGACCCAGTACTTC; CDR3: CASSARLAGSKVETQYF
D: TRBD1; size: few; J: TRBJ1-1; V: TRBV4-3; DNA: TGCGCCAGCAGCCGAGAGGGACAGGCGAACACTGAAGCTTTCTTT; CDR3: CASSREGQANTEAFF
D: -; size: -; J: TRBJ2-1; V: TRBV19; DNA: TGTGCCAGTAGTATCAGACAGACTGAGCAGTTCTTC; CDR3: CASSIRQTEQFF
D: -; size: -; J: TRBJ2-5; V: TRBV2; DNA: TGTGCCAGCAGTGCAGTAGAGACCCAGTACTTC; CDR3: CASSAVETQYF
D: -; size: -; J: TRBJ2-1; V: TRBV7-3; DNA: TGTGCCAGCAGCTTCTCAGGGAATGAGCAGTTCTTC; CDR3: CASSFSGNEQFF
D: -; size: -; J: TRBJ2-5; V: TRBV7-2; DNA: TGTGCCAGCAGCTCTCTCGGTAGGACAGCCGGGGGGACCCAGTACTTC; CDR3: CASSSLGRTAGGTQYF
D: -; size: once; J: TRBJ2-1; V: TRBV7-3; DNA: TGTGCCAGCAGACAAACCCAGAGTGATGAGCAGTTCTTC; CDR3: CASRQTQSDEQFF
D: -; size: -; J: TRBJ2-3; V: TRBV7-2; DNA: TGTGCCAGCAGCTCCCAGACGACTAGCACAGATACGCAGTATTTT; CDR3: CASSSQTTSTDTQYF
D: -; size: once; J: TRBJ1-2; V: TRBV27; DNA: TGTGCCAGCAGTTTATCGAGCATTGGCGGTGGCTACACCTTC; CDR3: CASSLSSIGGGYTF
D: -; size: -; J: TRBJ2-5; V: TRBV7-8; DNA: TGTGCCAGCAGCCAGAGCATCCAAGAGACCCAGTACTTC; CDR3: CASSQSIQETQYF
D: -; size: few; J: TRBJ2-1; V: TRBV7-2; DNA: TGTGCCAGCAGCTCCTTCCCGAGGGGGGCCTACAATGAGCAGTTCTTC; CDR3: CASSSFPRGAYNEQFF
D: -; size: -; J: TRBJ1-1; V: TRBV2; DNA: TGTGCCAGCAGTTCTAACACTGAAGCTTTCTTT; CDR3: CASSSNTEAFF
D: TRBD1; size: once; J: TRBJ2-1; V: TRBV28; DNA: TGTGCCAGCAGTATCCAGGGGGCCTGGAATGAGCAGTTCTTC; CDR3: CASSIQGAWNEQFF
D: -; size: -; J: TRBJ1-1; V: TRBV5-1; DNA: TGCGCCAGTAGACGGGGGGAGACTGAAGCTTTCTTT; CDR3: CASRRGETEAFF
D: TRBD1; size: -; J: TRBJ1-2; V: TRBV2; DNA: TGTGCCAGCAGTACCAGGGGGCTGGGGAACTATGGCTACACCTTC; CDR3: CASSTRGLGNYGYTF
D: -; size: -; J: TRBJ2-7; V: TRBV12-3/TRBV12-4; DNA: TGTGCCAGCAGGGACAGCACCTCCTACGAGCAGTACTTC; CDR3: CASRDSTSYEQYF
D: -; size: -; J: TRBJ2-3; V: TRBV7-3; DNA: TGTGCCAGCAGCTCACACGCCCCAGGGGCAGGGGATACGCAGTATTTT; CDR3: CASSSHAPGAGDTQYF
D: -; size: -; J: TRBJ2-1; V: TRBV20-1; DNA: TGCAGTGCTGAAAACAATGAGCAGTTCTTC; CDR3: CSAENNEQFF
D: TRBD1; size: -; J: TRBJ2-2; V: TRBV9; DNA: TGTGCCAGCAGCGTCCGACAGGGGGCCAACACCGGGGAGCTGTTTTTT; CDR3: CASSVRQGANTGELFF
D: -; size: -; J: TRBJ2-6; V: TRBV5-8; DNA: TGTGCCAGCAGCGTCAGGGGCCCTGGGGCCAACGTCCTGACTTTC; CDR3: CASSVRGPGANVLTF
D: -; size: -; J: TRBJ2-7; V: TRBV5-1; DNA: TGCGCCAGCAGCTTGGGGCAGGCCGCCTACGAGCAGTACTTC; CDR3: CASSLGQAAYEQYF
D: -; size: -; J: TRBJ2-1; V: TRBV20-1; DNA: TGCAGTGCCCCGAGAGGTAATGAGCAGTTCTTC; CDR3: CSAPRGNEQFF
D: -; size: -; J: TRBJ2-5; V: TRBV7-9; DNA: TGTGCCAGCAGCTTAGCAGGGGGAGAGACCCAGTACTTC; CDR3: CASSLAGGETQYF
D: -; size: -; J: TRBJ1-1; V: TRBV2; DNA: TGTGCCAGCAGATCAGAGGTCGCCCCTGAAGCTTTCTTT; CDR3: CASRSEVAPEAFF
D: -; size: once; J: TRBJ1-1; V: TRBV27; DNA: TGTGCCAGCAGCGACGTGGTAGTCGTTCGGTACACTGAAGCTTTCTTT; CDR3: CASSDVVVVRYTEAFF
D: TRBD1; size: medium-sized; J: TRBJ1-1; V: TRBV6-2/TRBV6-3; DNA: TGTGCCAGCAGTGTAACAGGGGGCACTACTGAAGCTTTCTTT; CDR3: CASSVTGGTTEAFF
D: -; size: -; J: TRBJ1-1; V: TRBV6-1; DNA: TGTGCCAGCAGTGATAGGACCGCTGAAGCTTTCTTT; CDR3: CASSDRTAEAFF
D: -; size: -; J: TRBJ1-1; V: TRBV5-1; DNA: TGCGCCAGCAGCTTGATGGGAGGAACGAACACTGAAGCTTTCTTT; CDR3: CASSLMGGTNTEAFF
D: -; size: -; J: TRBJ1-1; V: TRBV10-3; DNA: TGTGCCATCCGTGGACAGAACCTTATCTCGATGAACACTGAAGCTTTCTTT; CDR3: CAIRGQNLISMNTEAFF
D: -; size: -; J: TRBJ2-7; V: TRBV29-1; DNA: TGCAGCGTTGAAGAGAGCTCCTACGAGCAGTACTTC; CDR3: CSVEESSYEQYF
D: TRBD2; size: -; J: TRBJ2-1; V: TRBV24-1; DNA: TGTGCCACCAGTCGGGAGGGGAGCTCCTACAATGAGCAGTTCTTC; CDR3: CATSREGSSYNEQFF
D: TRBD1; size: -; J: TRBJ1-5; V: TRBV19; DNA: TGTGCCAGTGGAGAGCGGGGACAGTTTGATCAGCCCCAGCATTTT; CDR3: CASGERGQFDQPQHF
D: -; size: -; J: TRBJ1-4; V: TRBV6-5; DNA: TGTGCCAGCAGTTACTTTCAGGAAAGTAATGAAAAACTGTTTTTT; CDR3: CASSYFQESNEKLFF
D: TRBD2; size: -; J: TRBJ2-7; V: TRBV7-3; DNA: TGTGCCAGCAGCTCGTCGGCTAGCGGGAACGAGCAGTACTTC; CDR3: CASSSSASGNEQYF
D: -; size: -; J: TRBJ1-5; V: TRBV2; DNA: TGTGCCAGCAGTGAAGGGTTTACCAGCAATCAGCCCCAGCATTTT; CDR3: CASSEGFTSNQPQHF
D: -; size: -; J: TRBJ2-1; V: TRBV6-2/TRBV6-3; DNA: TGTGCCAGCACCCCAGGGGCGGGGAAAAAGGGGGACAATGAGCAGTTCTTC; CDR3: CASTPGAGKKGDNEQFF
D: -; size: many; J: TRBJ1-6; V: TRBV12-2; DNA: TGTGCAAGTCGCTTCCAGCGGGGGCCTTATAATTCACCCCTCCACTTT; CDR3: CASRFQRGPYNSPLHF
D: TRBD1; size: -; J: TRBJ1-4; V: TRBV7-9; DNA: TGTGCCAGCAGCCTGGACGGGACAGGGTTATCTAATGAAAAACTGTTTTTT; CDR3: CASSLDGTGLSNEKLFF
D: -; size: -; J: TRBJ2-1; V: TRBV6-4; DNA: TGTGCCAGCAGTGAAACAGGGTTTGGTAATGAGCAGTTCTTC; CDR3: CASSETGFGNEQFF
D: -; size: -; J: TRBJ2-7; V: TRBV30; DNA: TGTGCCTGGAGAGGGTCCTACGAGCAGTACTTC; CDR3: CAWRGSYEQYF
D: -; size: few; J: TRBJ1-1; V: TRBV11-2; DNA: TGTGCCAGCAGCTTAGCAGGGTTGAACACTGAAGCTTTCTTT; CDR3: CASSLAGLNTEAFF
D: TRBD2; size: -; J: TRBJ2-3; V: TRBV7-3; DNA: TGTGCCAGCAGCCCGTCCCTAGCGGGAGATACGCAGTATTTT; CDR3: CASSPSLAGDTQYF
D: -; size: -; J: TRBJ2-2; V: TRBV5-6; DNA: TGTGCCAGCAGCTCGGAAGTGCATACCGGGGAGCTGTTTTTT; CDR3: CASSSEVHTGELFF
D: -; size: -; J: TRBJ2-3; V: TRBV6-5; DNA: TGTGCCAGCAGGAACGGGGAGGATACGCAGTATTTT; CDR3: CASRNGEDTQYF
D: -; size: -; J: TRBJ1-1; V: TRBV7-2; DNA: TGTGCCAGCAGCTTAGGCCAGGCTAACACTGAAGCTTTCTTT; CDR3: CASSLGQANTEAFF
D: TRBD1; size: -; J: TRBJ2-4; V: TRBV11-3; DNA: TGTGCCAGCAGCCCGGGACAGGGTGATGTCAAAAACATTCAGTACTTC; CDR3: CASSPGQGDVKNIQYF
D: -; size: -; J: TRBJ1-2; V: TRBV2; DNA: TGTGCCAGCAGTGGCACGGCCACGAGGGCGTACGGCTACACCTTC; CDR3: CASSGTATRAYGYTF
D: -; size: -; J: TRBJ1-5; V: TRBV2; DNA: TGTGCCAGCAATCAGGGAGGCGATCAGCCCCAGCATTTT; CDR3: CASNQGGDQPQHF
D: -; size: -; J: TRBJ1-1; V: TRBV7-9; DNA: TGTGCCAGCAGCCTATCAGGTCAAGCTGAAGCTTTCTTT; CDR3: CASSLSGQAEAFF
D: TRBD1; size: -; J: TRBJ1-2; V: TRBV30; DNA: TGTGCCTGGAGTGTAAATCCGACAGGGGGCGTCTATGGCTACACCTTC; CDR3: CAWSVNPTGGVYGYTF